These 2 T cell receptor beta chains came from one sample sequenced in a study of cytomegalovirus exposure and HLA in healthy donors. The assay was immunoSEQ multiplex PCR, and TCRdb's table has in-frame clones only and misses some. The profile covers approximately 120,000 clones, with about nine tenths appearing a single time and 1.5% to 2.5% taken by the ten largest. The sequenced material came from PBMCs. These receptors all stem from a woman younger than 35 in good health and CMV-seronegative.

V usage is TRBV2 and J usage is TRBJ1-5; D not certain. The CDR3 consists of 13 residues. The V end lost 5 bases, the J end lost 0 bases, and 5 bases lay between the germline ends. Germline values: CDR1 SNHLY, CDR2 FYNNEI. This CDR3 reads CASSPDSNQPQHF. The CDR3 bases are TGTGCCAGCAGTCCAGATAGCAATCAGCCCCAGCATTTT.

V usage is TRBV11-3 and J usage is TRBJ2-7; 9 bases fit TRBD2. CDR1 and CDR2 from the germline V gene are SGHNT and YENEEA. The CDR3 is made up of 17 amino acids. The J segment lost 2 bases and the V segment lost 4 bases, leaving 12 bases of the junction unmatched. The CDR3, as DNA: TGTGCCAGCAGCTCTCCCTACATTAGCGGGAGTGCCTACGAGCAGTACTTC. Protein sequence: CASSSPYISGSAYEQYF.